This T cell receptor (beta chain) was captured by sequencing in a study of blood T cell repertoires in COVID-19. Deletions cut 8 bases from V and 3 bases from J, with 11 bases between. The CDR3 is made up of 12 amino acids. Germline V gene sequence: CDR1 MGHDK, CDR2 SYGVNS. The data were produced by immunoSEQ multiplex PCR, yet TCRdb's version contains in-frame clones alone and is incomplete. The sample lists 400,000 to 500,000 clones, 88% seen once, with 1.5% to 2% in the top ten. Participants had their cohort set by participant-reported clinical history. The chain employs TRBV25-1 and TRBJ2-7; D remains ambiguous. This sequence was found in a middle-aged woman who had recovered from COVID-19. The sequencing input was PBMCs or T cells enriched from blood (not recorded which). The DNA of the CDR3 is TGTGCCAGCTCTGACACGATCTACGAGCAGTACTTC. Protein sequence: CASSDTIYEQYF.